This T cell receptor (beta chain) comes out of a study of OX40 agonist ivuxolimab in advanced cancers. Study as a whole: Patients were treated with ivuxolimab, an agonistic anti-OX40 (CD134) antibody.

The CDR3 extends over 19 amino acids. The V and J ends lost 5 bases and 1 base, in that order; junction bases with no gene match: 17. Per the germline V gene, CDR1 is SGHVS and CDR2 is FQNEAQ. Study-wide results and caveats: More expanded clones were found, on average, in CD8+ than in CD4+ T cells.

As for this clone: What it binds is not known.

Measured with immunoSEQ multiplex PCR; TCRdb has only the in-frame clones, and not every one. The sample carries roughly 92,000 clones, 90% recorded once. This clonotype was sampled from an adult with an advanced solid tumor such as melanoma, head and neck, liver or kidney cancer. V and J are TRBV7-8 and TRBJ2-4; TRBD1 agrees at 7 bases. The sample was CD4+ or CD8+ T cells sorted from blood, taken in a trial of the OX40 agonist ivuxolimab. CDR3 residues: CASSLESRELGQAKNIQYF. In DNA, the CDR3 is TGTGCCAGCAGCCTGGAATCTCGCGAACTGGGACAGGCCAAAAACATTCAGTACTTC.